This entry lists 10 T cell receptor beta chains sequenced from one sample in a study of shared clonotypes between healthy human individuals. Terminally differentiated effector memory CD45RA+ cells were left out of the naive CD8 fraction, which was CD45RO-negative and positively selected for CCR7. Sequencing used immunoSEQ multiplex PCR; TCRdb keeps in-frame clones, though not all of them. This table has over 2,000,000 clones, approximately 92% appearing once. The sample consisted of naive CD8+ T cells from PBMCs. The receptors come from a man aged 18-30 years in good health. Some clones in this sample may be carry-over from other donors' samples.

The chain links TRBV27 to TRBJ2-1; 11 nucleotides match TRBD2. Looked up from germline, CDR1 is MNHEY and CDR2 is SMNVEV (reference sequence). CDR3 size: 13 residues. V lost 5 bases and J lost 14; bases outside the gene matches: 8. In DNA form, the CDR3 reads TGTGCCAGCAGTGGTACTAGCGGGGGCTTTGAGTTCTTC. The encoded protein is CASSGTSGGFEFF.

The rearrangement uses TRBV9 and TRBJ2-7; TRBD2 agrees at 9 bases. Germline CDR1 and CDR2: SGDLS and YYNGEE. J was trimmed by 5 bases and V by 3 bases; bases with no gene match: 12. The CDR3 runs 16 residues. The CDR3 DNA follows: TGTGCCAGCAGCGGGGGCGTAGCGGGAGCATCCCACGAGCAGTACTTC. Protein product: CASSGGVAGASHEQYF.

The chain couples TRBV4-1 to TRBJ2-1; unclear D gene. CDR1 and CDR2 from the germline V gene are MGHRA and YSYEKL. The CDR3 has 15 amino acids. Trimming stripped 1 base from V and 6 bases from J, with 13 bases between. The CDR3 is CASSQVLVTGNEQFF. The CDR3 DNA reads as TGCGCCAGCAGCCAAGTGCTAGTTACCGGCAATGAGCAGTTCTTC.

The rearrangement uses TRBV7-8 and TRBJ2-7, with a weak D call TRBD1 (5 bases). V dropped 0 bases and J dropped 0 bases, with 12 bases sitting between them. Germline assignment: CDR1 SGHVS and CDR2 FQNEAQ. The CDR3 is 16 residues long. The CDR3 sequence: CASSLAYRRSSYEQYF. CDR3 DNA sequence: TGTGCCAGCAGCTTAGCGTACAGGCGGAGCTCCTACGAGCAGTACTTC.

This chain links TRBV14 with TRBJ2-2; D might be TRBD1 (5 bases). The germline V gene has CDR1 SGHDN and CDR2 FVKESK. The V gene lost 0 bases and the J gene lost 2 bases, with 13 bases spanning the gap. The CDR3 runs 17 residues. Here the CDR3 reads CASSQDRTRVNTGELFF. In DNA form, the CDR3 reads TGTGCCAGCAGCCAAGATCGGACAAGGGTCAACACCGGGGAGCTGTTTTTT.

The V call is TRBV28, the J call TRBJ1-1, with a possible D match to TRBD1 (6 bases). In germline, CDR1 is MDHEN, CDR2 SYDVKM. Between the trimmed V and J ends, which lost 10 bases and 4 bases, there was a span of 22 bases. The CDR3 runs 15 residues. CDR3 in DNA: TGTGCCACCGGACGGGAAATACAGGGCAGCACTGAAGCTTTCTTT. Amino acid sequence: CATGREIQGSTEAFF.

The genes are TRBV27 and TRBJ1-5; 9 bases match TRBD1. Germline trimming cut 5 bases from V and 1 base from J; bases unmatched to any gene: 12. The CDR3 is 18 residues long. Looked up from germline, CDR1 is MNHEY and CDR2 is SMNVEV (reference sequence). The CDR3 protein is CASSPSTGGGLSNQPQHF. The CDR3 coding sequence is TGTGCCAGCAGTCCATCGACAGGGGGAGGTTTGAGCAATCAGCCCCAGCATTTT.

The chain links TRBV12-1 to TRBJ2-7; the table's D call TRBD1 went unverified against the DNA. TRBV12-1 is annotated as a pseudogene. The CDR3 sequence is 14 residues long. CDR3 nucleotide sequence: TGTGCCAGCAGCTTTATCAGGGGACGGGACGAGCAGTACTTC. Translating gives CASSFIRGRDEQYF.

This chain connects TRBV27 to TRBJ2-4; D call uncertain. The V end lost 4 bases, the J end lost 1 base, and 11 bases lay between the germline ends. Germline V lookup: CDR1 MNHEY, CDR2 SMNVEV (reference sequence). The CDR3 sequence is 15 residues long. The DNA of the CDR3 is TGTGCCAGCAGTTCTGCCTGGAAGGCCAAAAACATTCAGTACTTC. It is translated as CASSSAWKAKNIQYF.

The rearrangement links TRBV6-1 to TRBJ2-7, with 8 bases aligning to TRBD1. With V trimmed by 5 bases and J by 2 bases, 8 bases remained unmatched. The CDR3 covers 15 residues. Germline loops: CDR1 MNHNS, CDR2 SASEGT. The CDR3 spells CASSTSWGQAYEQYF. The CDR3 DNA reads as TGTGCCAGCAGTACCTCATGGGGACAGGCCTACGAGCAGTACTTC.